The clone carrying this T cell receptor beta chain was found a few times. This specimen belongs to a study of somatic mutations in cytotoxic T cells in rheumatoid arthritis. Germline V gives CDR1 MDHEN, CDR2 SYDVKM. The CDR3 consists of 16 residues. With V trimmed by 6 bases and J by 7 bases, 12 bases remained unmatched. The method was immunoSEQ multiplex PCR; TCRdb's version includes in-frame clones alone and lacks a portion of them. Altogether fewer than 25,000 clones are present, 68% being singletons, with the ten largest covering about 18%. Each population, CD4+ and CD8+ cells, was isolated by positive magnetic bead selection and checked for purity by flow cytometry.

Sequenced input: CD8+ T cells sorted from blood. The origin of this receptor is an adult with rheumatoid arthritis. The rearrangement links TRBV28 to TRBJ1-6; 7 nucleotides agree with TRBD1. In nucleotides, the CDR3 is TGTGCCAGCAGCCCAATCACCGGGACAGAGAATTCACCCCTCCACTTT. This translates into CASSPITGTENSPLHF.